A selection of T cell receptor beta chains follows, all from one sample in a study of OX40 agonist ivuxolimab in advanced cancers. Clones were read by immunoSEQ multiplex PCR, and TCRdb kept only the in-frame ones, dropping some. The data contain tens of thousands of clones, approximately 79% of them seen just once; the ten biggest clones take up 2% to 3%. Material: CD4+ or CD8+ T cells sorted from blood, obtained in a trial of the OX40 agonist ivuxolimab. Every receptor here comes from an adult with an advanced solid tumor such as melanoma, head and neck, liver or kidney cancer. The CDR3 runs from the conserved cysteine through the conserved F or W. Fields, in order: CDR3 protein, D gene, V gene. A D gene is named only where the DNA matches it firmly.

CDR3aa: CASSQELSTVQFF
d_gene: NA
v_gene: TRBV14

CDR3aa: CASSEYNLGEKLFF
d_gene: NA
v_gene: TRBV25-1

CDR3aa: CASSSELRRPGDEQYF
d_gene: NA
v_gene: TRBV10-1

CDR3aa: CASSLETGELFF
d_gene: NA
v_gene: TRBV11-3

CDR3aa: CSVVIVGGGGYTF
d_gene: NA
v_gene: TRBV29-1

CDR3aa: CASSTRGDTEAFF
d_gene: NA
v_gene: TRBV19

CDR3aa: CASSSTRQETQYF
d_gene: NA
v_gene: TRBV18

CDR3aa: CASSLVGSTDTQYF
d_gene: NA
v_gene: TRBV5-5

CDR3aa: CASSGSRGPLNEQFF
d_gene: NA
v_gene: TRBV11-3

CDR3aa: CASSFFGQGTFYEQYF
d_gene: TRBD1
v_gene: TRBV5-6

CDR3aa: CASSPMANYGYTF
d_gene: NA
v_gene: TRBV6-1

CDR3aa: CSVYHGLYNEQFF
d_gene: NA
v_gene: TRBV29-1

CDR3aa: CASSQERTAKNIQYF
d_gene: NA
v_gene: TRBV4-1

CDR3aa: CASSLDRDRFEFF
d_gene: NA
v_gene: TRBV11-2

CDR3aa: CASSVLKNTGELFF
d_gene: NA
v_gene: TRBV2

CDR3aa: CASSLDLSPRWGSYEQYF
d_gene: NA
v_gene: TRBV5-5

CDR3aa: CASSPRENTGELFF
d_gene: NA
v_gene: TRBV7-3

CDR3aa: CASSWGFGGTEAFF
d_gene: NA
v_gene: TRBV7-2

CDR3aa: CASSKDLAVPANYGYTF
d_gene: NA
v_gene: TRBV21-1

CDR3aa: CASSTGGSGNTIYF
d_gene: TRBD1
v_gene: TRBV7-9

CDR3aa: CASSGINQPQHF
d_gene: NA
v_gene: TRBV2

CDR3aa: CASSGDRGYVEQYF
d_gene: TRBD1
v_gene: TRBV6-1

CDR3aa: CASSLAETVNYEQYF
d_gene: NA
v_gene: TRBV5-1

CDR3aa: CASSPLGTGELFF
d_gene: NA
v_gene: TRBV18

CDR3aa: CASSRGQRREQYF
d_gene: NA
v_gene: TRBV14

CDR3aa: CASSPNQGAANYGYTF
d_gene: NA
v_gene: TRBV18

CDR3aa: CASSPNMNTEAFF
d_gene: NA
v_gene: TRBV18

CDR3aa: CASKGRGTGEYEQYF
d_gene: TRBD1
v_gene: TRBV2

CDR3aa: CASSSVNQPQHF
d_gene: NA
v_gene: TRBV11-2